Listed below are T cell receptor beta chains from one sample, sequenced in a study of blood T cell repertoires in COVID-19. Clones were read by immunoSEQ multiplex PCR, and TCRdb kept only the in-frame ones, dropping some. The sample includes about 230,000 clones, about nine tenths of them seen just once. The sample taken for sequencing was peripheral blood. The receptors here all came from an older woman with acute or convalescent COVID-19. Both conserved end residues are part of each CDR3. Fields, in order: clone size, CDR3 length, V gene, D gene, J gene, CDR3 protein, CDR3 DNA. A D gene is named only where the DNA matches it firmly. Size tells how often a clone was seen (once, few, many) or the class of an expanded clone, and some rows leave it out.

size: NA; length: 14; V: TRBV7-8; D: TRBD1; J: TRBJ2-7; CDR3: CASSIGTGSYEQYF; DNA: TGTGCCAGCAGCATCGGGACAGGGTCCTACGAGCAGTACTTC
size: NA; length: 16; V: TRBV28; D: NA; J: TRBJ2-3; CDR3: CASSLGLRGGTDTQYF; DNA: TGTGCCAGCAGTTTAGGTCTGCGGGGAGGCACAGATACGCAGTATTTT
size: NA; length: 12; V: TRBV28; D: TRBD1; J: TRBJ1-1; CDR3: CAIQGARTEAFF; DNA: TGTGCCATCCAGGGGGCGCGAACTGAAGCTTTCTTT
size: few; length: 16; V: TRBV5-1; D: NA; J: TRBJ1-2; CDR3: CASSLAGGGSGYGYTF; DNA: TGCGCCAGCAGCTTGGCCGGGGGTGGCAGCGGGTATGGCTACACCTTC
size: NA; length: 15; V: TRBV10-3; D: NA; J: TRBJ2-7; CDR3: CAISEGQGRTYEQYF; DNA: TGTGCCATCAGTGAGGGTCAGGGGCGAACCTACGAGCAGTACTTC
size: NA; length: 16; V: TRBV10-2; D: TRBD2; J: TRBJ2-2; CDR3: CASRSTSGTNTGELFF; DNA: TGCGCCAGCAGATCGACTAGCGGGACCAACACCGGGGAGCTGTTTTTT
size: NA; length: 13; V: TRBV30; D: NA; J: TRBJ1-2; CDR3: CAWSLTRQYGYTF; DNA: TGTGCCTGGAGTTTAACTCGACAGTATGGCTACACCTTC
size: NA; length: 15; V: TRBV5-1; D: TRBD2; J: TRBJ2-1; CDR3: CANSLGLADYNEQFF; DNA: TGCGCCAACAGCTTGGGGCTAGCGGACTACAATGAGCAGTTCTTC
size: once; length: 16; V: TRBV5-4; D: NA; J: TRBJ2-1; CDR3: CASSQPRGLSYNEQFF; DNA: TGTGCCAGCAGCCAGCCGCGGGGCCTCTCCTACAATGAGCAGTTCTTC
size: NA; length: 13; V: TRBV19; D: NA; J: TRBJ1-2; CDR3: CASKRDGSYGYTF; DNA: TGTGCCAGCAAAAGGGACGGGAGCTATGGCTACACCTTC
size: NA; length: 15; V: TRBV18; D: NA; J: TRBJ2-7; CDR3: CASSPQGPPLGEQYF; DNA: TGTGCCAGCTCACCTCAGGGGCCTCCCTTAGGCGAGCAGTACTTC
size: NA; length: 14; V: TRBV4-2; D: NA; J: TRBJ1-1; CDR3: CASSQAQGSGEAFF; DNA: TGTGCCAGCAGCCAAGCTCAGGGGTCGGGTGAAGCTTTCTTT
size: NA; length: 15; V: TRBV3-1/TRBV3-2; D: NA; J: TRBJ2-5; CDR3: CASSQVNQILETQYF; DNA: TGTGCCAGCAGCCAAGTCAATCAGATCCTCGAGACCCAGTACTTC
size: NA; length: 14; V: TRBV30; D: TRBD1; J: TRBJ1-1; CDR3: CAWSDDRGLAEAFF; DNA: TGTGCCTGGAGTGACGACAGGGGGCTCGCTGAAGCTTTCTTT
size: NA; length: 14; V: TRBV6-1; D: NA; J: TRBJ1-2; CDR3: CASSDIQGVYGYTF; DNA: TGTGCCAGCAGTGATATACAGGGTGTTTATGGCTACACCTTC
size: once; length: 16; V: TRBV9; D: NA; J: TRBJ2-6; CDR3: CASSPTTGTGANVLTF; DNA: TGTGCCAGCAGCCCAACCACAGGGACTGGGGCCAACGTCCTGACTTTC
size: once; length: 11; V: TRBV6-5; D: NA; J: TRBJ1-2; CDR3: CAIGRGHGYTF; DNA: TGTGCCATTGGTCGTGGCCATGGCTACACCTTC
size: once; length: 14; V: TRBV5-1; D: NA; J: TRBJ1-1; CDR3: CASSLQGGNTEAFF; DNA: TGCGCCAGCAGCTTGCAGGGAGGGAACACTGAAGCTTTCTTT
size: NA; length: 14; V: TRBV19; D: TRBD1; J: TRBJ1-1; CDR3: CASSLQAGGTEAFF; DNA: TGTGCCAGTAGTCTTCAGGCAGGGGGCACTGAAGCTTTCTTT
size: NA; length: 14; V: TRBV6-6; D: NA; J: TRBJ1-1; CDR3: CASNRAGGDTEAFF; DNA: TGTGCCAGCAACAGGGCTGGGGGTGACACTGAAGCTTTCTTT
size: NA; length: 16; V: TRBV15; D: NA; J: TRBJ2-7; CDR3: CATSRDYGGSSYEQYF; DNA: TGTGCCACCAGCAGAGATTACGGGGGAAGCTCCTACGAGCAGTACTTC